One sample yielded the 14 T cell receptor beta chains listed below, sequenced in a study of shared clonotypes between healthy human individuals (dated by TCRdb to about 2020). The library was built by means of the immunoSEQ multiplex PCR assay. What TCRdb holds here is the immuneACCESS table cut down to in-frame rearrangements. Part of the clones is not present; checked against another copy, under half of the missing clones reflect an unresolved V gene, and the others are unexplained. Present in this sample are millions of clones, approximately 93% of which were seen just once. Clones ranked in the top ten supply approximately 0.4% of the sample. Sequencing was carried out using naive CD4+ T cells from PBMCs. The sample's cell subset or site label, decoded: CD45RA+ positively selected. These receptors all come from a man aged 18 to 29 in good health. Some clones in this sample may be carry-over from other donors' samples.

This chain joins TRBV7-2 and TRBJ2-3; TRBD2 agrees at 8 bases. With V trimmed by 1 base and J by 6 bases, 15 bases remained unmatched. The germline CDR1 and CDR2 sequences are SGHTA and FQGNSA. The CDR3 is 18 amino acids. CDR3 nucleotide sequence: TGTGCCAGCAGCTTAGTGGTTTTTAGCGGGATGTCTTCCGATACGCAGTATTTT. It is translated as CASSLVVFSGMSSDTQYF. The whole variable domain, remainder taken from reference TRBV7-2 and TRBJ2-3, is GAGVSQSPSNKVTEKGKDVELRCDPISGHTALYWYRQSLGQGLEFLIYFQGNSAPDKSGLPSDRFSAERTGGSVSTLTIQRTQQEDSAVYLCASSLVVFSGMSSDTQYFGPGTRLTVL.

V is TRBV5-4 and J is TRBJ2-1, with D perhaps given as TRBD1 or TRBD2 (5 bases each). CDR1 and CDR2 (germline): SGHNT, YYREEE (reference sequence). Between the trimmed V and J ends, which lost 4 bases and 2 bases, there was a span of 16 bases. The CDR3 length is 16 residues. CDR3 DNA sequence: TGTGCCAGCAGCCCCCTCCGGGACGGGACCTACAATGAGCAGTTCTTC. This codes for CASSPLRDGTYNEQFF.

The chain is built from TRBV6-1 and TRBJ2-1; D unresolved. CDR1 and CDR2 from the germline V gene are MNHNS and SASEGT. V was trimmed by 4 bases and J by 6 bases, leaving 10 bases between them. The CDR3 length is 13 residues. The CDR3 sequence: CASSAPWRNEQFF. The CDR3 DNA reads TGTGCCAGCAGTGCCCCTTGGCGCAATGAGCAGTTCTTC.

This CDR3 is CASRAGLNYGYTF. CDR3 bases: TGTGCCAGTAGAGCGGGGCTTAACTATGGCTACACCTTC. The chain carries TRBV25-1 and TRBJ1-2, with a tentative D call TRBD1 (5 bases). Germline V gives CDR1 MGHDK, CDR2 SYGVNS. V was cut by 9 bases and J by 1 base, with 12 bases left in between. The CDR3 is 13 residues long.

The chain has TRBV29-1 and TRBJ2-7, with D possibly being TRBD2 (5 bases). The germline gives CDR1 SQVTM, CDR2 ANQGSEA. V was cut by 6 bases and J by 5 bases, with 20 bases left in between. This CDR3 contains 14 residues. This chain's CDR3 is CSVGLRDWENEQYF. The CDR3 DNA follows: TGCAGCGTCGGCCTCCGAGATTGGGAGAACGAGCAGTACTTC.

This sequence joins TRBV11-2 and TRBJ2-3; 10 positions agree with TRBD2. J was trimmed by 5 bases and V by 3 bases; bases with no gene match: 8. Per germline, CDR1 SGHAT and CDR2 FQNNGV. This CDR3 comprises 16 residues. The CDR3 DNA reads as TGTGCCAGCAGCTTGATTAGCGGGAGGTACGGAGATACGCAGTATTTT. Its translation is CASSLISGRYGDTQYF.

The chain recombines TRBV11-2 with TRBJ2-7; no clear D gene. The CDR3 contains 14 residues. Germline V gene lookup returns CDR1 SGHAT and CDR2 FQNNGV. The V end was cut by 5 bases, the J end by 3 bases, with 14 bases between. CDR3 DNA: TGTGCCAGCAGCGCCCTTGGACCTAGCTACGAGCAGTACTTC. Encoded protein: CASSALGPSYEQYF.

The chain uses TRBV5-4 and TRBJ1-6; D remains ambiguous. Trimming shortened V by 5 bases and J by 7 bases, and 13 bases separated the two germline ends. Germline V CDR1 and CDR2: SGHNT, YYREEE (reference sequence). CDR3 length: 14 amino acids. The CDR3 nucleotides read TGTGCCAGCAGACAAGGACCGATGAATTCACCCCTCCACTTT. This gives the protein CASRQGPMNSPLHF.

The chain joins TRBV25-1 to TRBJ1-1, with TRBD1 identical over 9 bases. With 2 bases clipped from V and 12 bases from J, the junction kept 4 bases outside the gene matches. CDR3 size: 12 residues. CDR1 and CDR2 from the germline V gene are MGHDK and SYGVNS. In DNA form, the CDR3 reads TGTGCCAGCAGTGAAAAAGGACAGGGGTCTTTCTTT. Its protein is CASSEKGQGSFF.

The gene calls are TRBV15 and TRBJ2-3; D unclear. The CDR3 loop spans 15 amino acids. The V end was cut by 8 bases, the J end by 1 base, with 16 bases between. Per the germline V gene, CDR1 is LNHNV and CDR2 is YYDKDF (reference sequence). This CDR3 reads CATGFRPIRTDTQYF. For the CDR3, the DNA is TGTGCCACCGGGTTTAGGCCTATCCGCACAGATACGCAGTATTTT.

The genes are TRBV19 and TRBJ1-1; TRBD1 agrees at 12 bases. V lost 5 bases, J lost 10 bases, and 20 bases stayed unmatched. The CDR3 is made up of 18 amino acids. Looked up from germline, CDR1 is LNHDA and CDR2 is SQIVND (reference sequence). The DNA of the CDR3 is TGTGCCAGTAGTGTCTACCGGGACAGGGGGCCCCCCGGAGGGATAGCTTTCTTT. Its protein is CASSVYRDRGPPGGIAFF.

The sample holds one count of this clone. V usage is TRBV27 and J usage is TRBJ2-1; a weak D match, TRBD2 (6 bases). The CDR3 is made up of 17 amino acids. The germline CDR1 and CDR2 sequences are MNHEY and SMNVEV (reference sequence). Deletions cut 4 bases from V and 3 bases from J, with 19 bases between. CDR3 in DNA: TGTGCCAGCAGTTCGATTAAAGGGACTTCACTCTACAATGAGCAGTTCTTC. It specifies CASSSIKGTSLYNEQFF.

The V call is TRBV5-1, the J call TRBJ1-3, with no clear D. This CDR3 comprises 14 residues. Germline V gives CDR1 SGHRS, CDR2 YFSETQ. Trimming took off 1 base at V and 4 bases at J, with 9 bases between the two ends. CDR3 protein: CASSLLAAGNTIYF. The CDR3 coding sequence is TGCGCCAGCAGCTTGCTGGCAGCCGGAAACACCATATATTTT.

V is TRBV5-1 and J is TRBJ1-2; 7 bases match TRBD1. J gave up 1 base and V 5 bases, and 8 bases lay outside the gene matches. The CDR3 length is 15 residues. The germline V gene has CDR1 SGHRS and CDR2 YFSETQ. CDR3 residues: CASSTAGTVNYGYTF. The CDR3 DNA reads TGCGCCAGCAGTACCGCCGGGACAGTTAACTATGGCTACACCTTC.